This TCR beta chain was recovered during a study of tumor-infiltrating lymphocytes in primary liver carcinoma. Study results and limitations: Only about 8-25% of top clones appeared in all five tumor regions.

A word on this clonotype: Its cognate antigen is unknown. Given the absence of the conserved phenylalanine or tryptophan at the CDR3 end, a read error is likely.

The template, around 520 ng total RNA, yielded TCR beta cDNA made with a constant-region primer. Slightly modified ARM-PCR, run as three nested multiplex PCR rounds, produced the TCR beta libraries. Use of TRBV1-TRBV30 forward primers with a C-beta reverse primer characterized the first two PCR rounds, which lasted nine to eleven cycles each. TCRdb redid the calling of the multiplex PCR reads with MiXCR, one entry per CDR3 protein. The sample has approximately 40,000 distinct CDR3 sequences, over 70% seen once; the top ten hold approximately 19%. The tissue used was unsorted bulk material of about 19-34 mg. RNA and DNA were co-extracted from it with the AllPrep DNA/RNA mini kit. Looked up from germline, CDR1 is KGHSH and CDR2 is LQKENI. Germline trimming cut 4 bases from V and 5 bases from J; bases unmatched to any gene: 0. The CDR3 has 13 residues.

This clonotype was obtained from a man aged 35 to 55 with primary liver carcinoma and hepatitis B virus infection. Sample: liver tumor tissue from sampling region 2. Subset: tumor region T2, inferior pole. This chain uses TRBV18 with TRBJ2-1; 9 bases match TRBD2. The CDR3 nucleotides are TGTGCCAGCTCACTAGCGGGAGACAATGAGCAGTTCCTC. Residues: CASSLAGDNEQFL.